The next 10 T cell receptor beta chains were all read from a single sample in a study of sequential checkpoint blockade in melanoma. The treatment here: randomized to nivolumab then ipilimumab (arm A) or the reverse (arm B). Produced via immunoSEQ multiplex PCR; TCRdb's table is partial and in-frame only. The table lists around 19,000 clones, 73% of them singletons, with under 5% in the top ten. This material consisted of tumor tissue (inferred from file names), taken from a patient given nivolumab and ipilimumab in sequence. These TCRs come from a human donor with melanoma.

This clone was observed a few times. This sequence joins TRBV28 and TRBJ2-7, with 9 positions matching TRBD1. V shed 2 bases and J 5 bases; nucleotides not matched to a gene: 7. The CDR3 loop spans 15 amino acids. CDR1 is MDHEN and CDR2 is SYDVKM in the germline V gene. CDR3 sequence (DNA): TGTGCCAGCAGTTTAATCCGGACAGGGGCCAACGAGCAGTACTTC. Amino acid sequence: CASSLIRTGANEQYF.

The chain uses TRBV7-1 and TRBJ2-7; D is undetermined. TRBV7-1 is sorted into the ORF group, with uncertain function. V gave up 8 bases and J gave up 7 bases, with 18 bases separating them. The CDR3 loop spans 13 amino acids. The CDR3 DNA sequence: TGTGCCAGCTCCCGGACGGTCACTCTGGAGCAGTACTTC. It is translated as CASSRTVTLEQYF.

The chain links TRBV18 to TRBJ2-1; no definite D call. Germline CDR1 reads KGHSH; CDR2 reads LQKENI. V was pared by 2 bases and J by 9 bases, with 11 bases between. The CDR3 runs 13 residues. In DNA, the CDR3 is TGTGCCAGCTCACCAGTCCCAATATCTGAGCAGTTCTTC. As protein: CASSPVPISEQFF.

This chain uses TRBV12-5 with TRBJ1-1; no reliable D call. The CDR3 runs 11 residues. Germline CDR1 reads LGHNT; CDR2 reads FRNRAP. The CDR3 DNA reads TGTGCCAGCAAACAGAACACTGAAGCTTTCTTT. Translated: CASKQNTEAFF.

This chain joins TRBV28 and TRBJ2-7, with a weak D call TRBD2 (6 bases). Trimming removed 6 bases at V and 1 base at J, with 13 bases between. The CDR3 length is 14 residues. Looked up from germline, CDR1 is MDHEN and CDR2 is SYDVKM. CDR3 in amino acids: CASSPGGVSYEQYF. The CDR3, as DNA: TGTGCCAGCAGCCCAGGCGGGGTGTCCTACGAGCAGTACTTC.

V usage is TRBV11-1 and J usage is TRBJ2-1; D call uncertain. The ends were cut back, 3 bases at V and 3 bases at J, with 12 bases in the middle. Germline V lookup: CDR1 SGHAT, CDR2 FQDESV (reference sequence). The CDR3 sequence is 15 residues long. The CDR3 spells CASSLEQTGYNEQFF. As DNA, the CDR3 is TGTGCCAGCAGCTTGGAACAAACCGGCTACAATGAGCAGTTCTTC.

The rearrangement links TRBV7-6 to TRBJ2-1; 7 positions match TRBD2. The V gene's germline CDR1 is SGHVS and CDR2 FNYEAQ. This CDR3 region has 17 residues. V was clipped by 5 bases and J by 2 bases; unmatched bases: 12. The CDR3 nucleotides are TGTGCCAGCAGCCAAGAAGCCGGTCTAGCGGCCTACAATGAGCAGTTCTTC. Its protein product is CASSQEAGLAAYNEQFF.

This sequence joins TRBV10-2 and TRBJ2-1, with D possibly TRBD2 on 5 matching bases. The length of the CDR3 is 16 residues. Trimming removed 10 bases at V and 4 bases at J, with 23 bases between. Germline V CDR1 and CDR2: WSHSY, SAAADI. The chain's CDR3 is CATHPPQRARYNEQFF. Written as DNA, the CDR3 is TGCGCCACGCATCCCCCACAGAGGGCCAGGTACAATGAGCAGTTCTTC.

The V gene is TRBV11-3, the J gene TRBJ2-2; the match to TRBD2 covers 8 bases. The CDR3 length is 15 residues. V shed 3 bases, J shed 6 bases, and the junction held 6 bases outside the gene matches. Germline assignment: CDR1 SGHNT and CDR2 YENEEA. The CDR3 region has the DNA TGTGCCAGCAGCTTGTCAGCGGGAGTTTCCGGGGAGCTGTTTTTT. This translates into CASSLSAGVSGELFF.

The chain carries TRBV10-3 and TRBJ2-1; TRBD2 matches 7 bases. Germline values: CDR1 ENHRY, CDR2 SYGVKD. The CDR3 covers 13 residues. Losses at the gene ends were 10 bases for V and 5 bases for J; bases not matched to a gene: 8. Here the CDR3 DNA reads TGTGCCACTTCCGGGACTACAAACAATGAGCAGTTCTTC. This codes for CATSGTTNNEQFF.